The 5 T cell receptor beta chains listed next were all sequenced from one sample in a study of T cell clonality in common variable immunodeficiency. Study conclusions and caveats: Reportedly, TCR beta sequences from common variable immunodeficiency showed fewer deletions and N-nucleotide insertions.

Profiled with immunoSEQ multiplex PCR; TCRdb holds only in-frame clones, not every one. The sample shows around 19,000 clones, none of them appearing just once. These receptors are not linked to any known antigen. Sequenced: peripheral blood mononuclear cells. Source of these receptors: a human donor with common variable immunodeficiency.

In this sample, this clone turned up a few times. The read ends 3 residues early relative to the CDR3; the germline J gene fills the gap. The V call is TRBV19, the J call TRBJ1-2; TRBD1 agrees at 12 bases. The CDR3 runs 16 residues. Germline loops: CDR1 LNHDA, CDR2 SQIVND (reference sequence). With 7 bases clipped from V and 3 bases from J, the junction kept 9 bases outside the gene matches. The covered CDR3 bases are TGTGCCAGTACCCGAACCGGGACAGGGGGCTACTATGGC. This sequence encodes CASTRTGTGGYYG. The CDR3 in its entirety is CASTRTGTGGYYGYTF.

Details on this clone: Read data end 3 residues before the CDR3 end; the end is taken from the germline J gene. The J gene is TRBJ2-3, the V gene TRBV7-6, with a possible D match to TRBD1 (6 bases). The CDR3 totals 13 residues. V lost 4 bases and J lost 6, with 11 bases in between. Germline V lookup: CDR1 SGHVS, CDR2 FNYEAQ. The part of the CDR3 DNA that was read is TGTGCCAGCAGCTCCAGGGGTTCGGATACG. Translation gives CASSSRGSDT. The complete CDR3 reads CASSSRGSDTQYF.

This clone was counted many times. Here the CDR3 reads CSAGTGLNQPQHF. Partial CDR3 DNA: TGCAGTGCTGGGACAGGGCTTAATCAGCCC. The chain employs TRBV20-1 and TRBJ1-5, with 9 bases matching TRBD1. The CDR3 end falls 3 residues outside the read, so it is completed with the germline J gene. The trim removed 5 bases at V and 4 bases at J, leaving 3 bases unmatched. CDR1 is DFQATT, CDR2 SNEGSKA, per germline (reference sequence). The CDR3 covers 13 residues.

To note about this clone: The CDR3 goes on 3 residues after the read ends, and that part is filled in from the germline J gene. The chain joins TRBV6-2 or TRBV6-3 to TRBJ2-3, with D possibly matching TRBD2 (6 bases). This CDR3 spans 17 amino acids. From germline, CDR1 is MNHEY and CDR2 SVGEGT. Trimming left V 2 bases short and J 0 bases short, with 15 bases between. CDR3 region: CASSYAFGAGSTDTQYF. The DNA read from the CDR3 is TGTGCCAGCAGTTACGCTTTTGGGGCGGGGAGCACAGATACG.

Many counts were recorded for this clone. The part of the CDR3 DNA that was read is TGCGCCAGCGGTACCGGGACAGGGGTGCTCTATGGC. Protein product: CASGTGTGVLYG. The entire CDR3 is CASGTGTGVLYGYTF. V and J are TRBV5-1 and TRBJ1-2, with 10 bases fitting TRBD1. The sequenced fragment ends 3 residues before the CDR3 boundary, so the rest is inferred from the germline J gene. The germline V gene encodes CDR1 SGHRS and CDR2 YFSETQ. Trimming took 7 bases from V and 4 from J; bases not matched to a gene: 10. CDR3 length: 15 residues.